This TCR beta chain was sequenced for a study of Tregs in tolerant kidney transplant recipients. Overall study results and limits: Some patients' samples used different primers over time, so nucleotide sequences weren't comparable. No direct test of biological reproducibility was done here. Antigen-driven expansion was suggested because donor-specific Tregs expanded more than all Tregs in tolerant patients.

On this clone: The antigen remains undetermined.

Mixed chimerism was transient after nonmyeloablative marrow transplants from related graft donors. Sequencing used immunoSEQ multiplex PCR; TCRdb keeps in-frame clones, though not all of them. This sample yields 90,000 or so clones, of which roughly 93% are seen a single time; around 1.5% belongs to the top ten. The clonotype originates from a human patient who received a combined kidney and bone marrow transplant. A share of the T cells may be of graft donor origin. The material sequenced was CD4+ T cells from blood (PBMCs), taken 12 months after the transplant.

CDR3 DNA sequence: TGCGCCAGCAGCGACTTTAATGAAAAACTGTTTTTT. It translates to CASSDFNEKLFF. J is TRBJ1-4 and V is TRBV5-1; D remains unclear. Germline V gene data show CDR1 as SGHRS and CDR2 as YFSETQ. The CDR3 sequence is 12 residues long. Between the trimmed V and J ends, which lost 4 bases and 4 bases, there was a span of 5 bases.